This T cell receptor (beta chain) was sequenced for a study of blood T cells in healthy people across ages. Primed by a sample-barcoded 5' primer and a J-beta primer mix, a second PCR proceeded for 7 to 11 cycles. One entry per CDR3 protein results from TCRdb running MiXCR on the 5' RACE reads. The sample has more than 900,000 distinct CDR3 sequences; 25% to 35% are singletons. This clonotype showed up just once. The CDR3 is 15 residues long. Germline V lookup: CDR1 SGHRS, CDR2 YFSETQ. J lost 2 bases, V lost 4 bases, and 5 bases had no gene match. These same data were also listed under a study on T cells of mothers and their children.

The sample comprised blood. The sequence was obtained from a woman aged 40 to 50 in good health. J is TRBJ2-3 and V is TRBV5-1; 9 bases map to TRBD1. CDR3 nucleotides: TGCGCCAGCAGCACGGGACAGGGTGACACAGATACGCAGTATTTT. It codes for CASSTGQGDTDTQYF.